These 28 T cell receptor beta chains came from one sample sequenced in a study of spatial heterogeneity in lung cancer. Regarding the study as a whole: How many expanded intratumoral alpha and beta TCRs were present tracked the tumor mutation count, which was a count of nonsynonymous mutations.

TCRdb used MiXCR to reprocess the 5' RACE reads, holding one entry per CDR3 protein. The sample contains about 2,600 distinct CDR3 sequences, less than 1.5% of which appear only once. Which antigens these TCRs recognize remains unknown. Time point: sample taken at primary tumor resection. This specimen consisted of lung tumor tissue, obtained at surgery. These receptors originate from a male donor with early-stage non-small cell lung cancer.

This clonotype is medium-sized within its sample. V gene TRBV20-1 combines with J gene TRBJ2-3; 12 nucleotides line up with TRBD2. The V segment lost 2 bases and the J segment 6 bases; nucleotides outside the gene matches: 0. Germline assignment: CDR1 DFQATT and CDR2 SNEGSKA (reference sequence). There are 13 residues in the CDR3. This chain's CDR3 is CSARTSGGDTQYF. The CDR3 region has the DNA TGCAGTGCTAGAACTAGCGGGGGGGATACGCAGTATTTT.

Relative to its sample, this clonotype is medium-sized. The chain carries TRBV20-1 and TRBJ2-3, with 8 bases lining up with TRBD2. The J segment lost 0 bases and the V segment lost 7 bases, leaving 9 bases of the junction unmatched. CDR1 and CDR2 from the germline V gene are DFQATT and SNEGSKA (reference sequence). The CDR3 totals 15 residues. CDR3 residues: CSVEGSGVSTDTQYF. DNA of the CDR3: TGCAGTGTCGAGGGTAGCGGGGTTAGCACAGATACGCAGTATTTT.

This clonotype is judged medium-sized. The V call is TRBV6-5, the J call TRBJ1-2; D unresolved. V lost 7 bases and J lost 3, with 12 bases in between. The germline V gene has CDR1 MNHEY and CDR2 SVGAGI. The CDR3 is 13 residues long. The CDR3 sequence is CASNPTLYYGYTF. CDR3 sequence (DNA): TGTGCCAGCAACCCAACATTATACTATGGCTACACCTTC.

This clonotype was found many times. This CDR3 reads CASSSGRRVVSEQFF. In DNA, the CDR3 is TGTGCCAGCAGCTCCGGAAGGCGCGTAGTCAGTGAGCAGTTCTTC. This rearrangement joins TRBV7-1 to TRBJ2-1; no clear D. TRBV7-1 is placed among ORFs of uncertain function. V gave up 3 bases and J gave up 9 bases, with 18 bases separating them. This CDR3 comprises 15 residues.

This clonotype was observed many times. The rearrangement links TRBV11-2 to TRBJ1-4, with 8 positions matching TRBD1. CDR3 size: 17 residues. Germline V gene lookup returns CDR1 SGHAT and CDR2 FQNNGV. V lost 0 bases and J lost 2; bases outside the gene matches: 5. The CDR3 nucleotides are TGTGCCAGCAGCTTAGACAGGGGGCGGAGGACTAATGAAAAACTGTTTTTT. This translates into CASSLDRGRRTNEKLFF.

By sample fraction, this clonotype is medium-sized. The chain carries TRBV29-1 and TRBJ2-3; 7 bases agree with TRBD1. The CDR3 covers 16 residues. The germline V gene has CDR1 SQVTM and CDR2 ANQGSEA. V trimming: 3 bases; J trimming: 2 bases; junction bases outside the gene matches: 11. This chain's CDR3 is CSVDTWTGQNTDTQYF. CDR3 in DNA: TGCAGCGTTGATACCTGGACAGGACAGAACACAGATACGCAGTATTTT.

This clonotype was seen at least ten times. The chain links TRBV20-1 to TRBJ2-3, with 10 bases fitting TRBD1. Unmatched junction bases numbered 5, after V lost 5 bases and J lost 3 bases. From germline, CDR1 is DFQATT and CDR2 SNEGSKA (reference sequence). The CDR3 extends over 14 amino acids. In DNA form, the CDR3 reads TGCAGTGCTCCGGGACAGGGGAGGACAGATACGCAGTATTTT. This gives the protein CSAPGQGRTDTQYF.

Many counts were recorded for this clonotype. Written as DNA, the CDR3 is TGTGCCAGCAGCTTCAACAGGGTCCCGAACACTGAAGCTTTCTTT. It codes for CASSFNRVPNTEAFF. This sequence joins TRBV5-6 and TRBJ1-1; perhaps TRBD1 as D (6 bases). Trimming cost V 2 bases and J 1 base, with 12 bases left between them. The CDR3 totals 15 residues. The germline V gene encodes CDR1 SGHDT and CDR2 YYEEEE.

This clonotype has at least ten counts. This chain joins TRBV5-4 and TRBJ1-1; D gene uncertain. The CDR3 covers 14 residues. Germline V lookup: CDR1 SGHNT, CDR2 YYREEE (reference sequence). V was pared by 1 base and J by 4 bases, with 11 bases between. Written as DNA, the CDR3 is TGTGCCAGCAGCTTGTTGGGTAGTACCACTGAAGCTTTCTTT. Translation: CASSLLGSTTEAFF.

Sample share makes this clonotype medium-sized. The rearrangement uses TRBV7-2 and TRBJ2-1, with 9 nucleotides matching TRBD1. Per germline, CDR1 SGHTA and CDR2 FQGNSA. V was clipped by 1 base and J by 14 bases; unmatched bases: 6. The CDR3 totals 13 residues. CDR3 DNA sequence: TGTGCCAGCAGCTTAGATCCGGGACAGGGTAAGTTCTTC. Translating it yields CASSLDPGQGKFF.

This clonotype was recorded at least ten times. This sequence joins TRBV30 and TRBJ2-3; maybe TRBD2 (6 bases). This CDR3 is 14 amino acids long. The V end was cut by 3 bases, the J end by 2 bases, with 12 bases between. The germline V gene has CDR1 GTSNPN and CDR2 SVGIG (reference sequence). The CDR3 bases are TGTGCCTGGAGACGGCGGGAACTCACAGATACGCAGTATTTT. As protein: CAWRRRELTDTQYF. Filled out from reference TRBV30 and TRBJ2-3, the complete variable domain reads SQTIHQWPATLVQPVGSPLSLECTVEGTSNPNLYWYRQAAGRGLQLLFYSVGIGQISSEVPQNLSASRPQDRQFILSSKKLLLSDSGFYLCAWRRRELTDTQYFGPGTRLTVL.

By sample share, this clonotype is medium-sized. This chain joins TRBV20-1 and TRBJ1-2; D perhaps matches TRBD1 (6 bases). The V gene's germline CDR1 is DFQATT and CDR2 SNEGSKA (reference sequence). There are 12 residues in the CDR3. The germline V and J ends were trimmed by 6 bases and 2 bases, with 10 bases remaining between them. The CDR3 reads CSAVRGNYGYTF. CDR3 bases: TGCAGTGCAGTCAGGGGCAACTATGGCTACACCTTC.

By proportion, this clonotype is medium-sized. This chain connects TRBV4-1 to TRBJ2-3, with a weak D call TRBD2 (7 bases). Germline V gene lookup returns CDR1 MGHRA and CDR2 YSYEKL. The CDR3 is made up of 16 amino acids. Trimming took 0 bases from V and 5 from J, leaving 15 bases between them. The CDR3 loop is CASSQDGGGGRDTQYF. CDR3 nucleotides: TGCGCCAGCAGCCAAGATGGGGGGGGGGGCAGAGATACGCAGTATTTT.

This clonotype ranks as medium-sized. The CDR3 DNA sequence: TGTGCCAGCAGGCCACCGGTCTCCTACAATGAGCAGTTCTTC. Its translation: CASRPPVSYNEQFF. The chain employs TRBV28 and TRBJ2-1, with D uncertain. Per the germline V gene, CDR1 is MDHEN and CDR2 is SYDVKM. V dropped 6 bases and J dropped 0 bases, with 9 bases sitting between them. This CDR3 contains 14 residues. Variable domain in full (rest from reference TRBV28 and TRBJ2-1): DVKVTQSSRYLVKRTGEKVFLECVQDMDHENMFWYRQDPGLGLRLIYFSYDVKMKEKGDIPEGYSVSREKKERFSLILESASTNQTSMYLCASRPPVSYNEQFFGPGTRLTVL.

At least ten counts were recorded for this clonotype. V and J are TRBV12-3 or TRBV12-4 and TRBJ2-2; the match to TRBD1 covers 11 bases. This CDR3 contains 14 residues. With 6 bases clipped from V and 6 bases from J, the junction kept 3 bases outside the gene matches. CDR3 in amino acids: CASSSGQGAGELFF. The CDR3, as DNA: TGTGCCAGCAGCTCGGGACAGGGGGCCGGGGAGCTGTTTTTT.

This clonotype is termed medium-sized. The chain uses TRBV2 and TRBJ2-7; D gene ambiguous. Per the germline V gene, CDR1 is SNHLY and CDR2 is FYNNEI. There are 14 residues in the CDR3. V lost 8 bases and J 2 bases, leaving 16 bases between the germline ends. CDR3 amino acids: CASRPSDTTYEQYF. CDR3 bases: TGTGCCAGCCGACCAAGTGACACCACCTACGAGCAGTACTTC.

This clonotype was recorded many times. This chain connects TRBV9 to TRBJ2-3, with 10 bases matching TRBD2. Germline V gene data show CDR1 as SGDLS and CDR2 as YYNGEE. Trimming at V came to 0 bases and at J to 5 bases, leaving 6 bases not matched to a gene. CDR3 length equals 16 residues. The CDR3 DNA follows: TGTGCCAGCAGCGTAGTCCCTAGCGGGGGAAGAGATACGCAGTATTTT. Amino acid sequence: CASSVVPSGGRDTQYF.

Sample share makes this clonotype medium-sized. The chain couples TRBV7-9 to TRBJ1-4; TRBD1 matches 7 bases. Germline CDR1 reads SEHNR; CDR2 reads FQNEAQ (reference sequence). Trimming cost V 10 bases and J 4 bases; bases outside gene matches: 6. This CDR3 is 13 amino acids long. The CDR3 loop reads CAIQTGNNEKLFF. In DNA form, the CDR3 reads TGTGCCATCCAGACAGGGAATAATGAAAAACTGTTTTTT.

In this sample, this clonotype is medium-sized. The chain employs TRBV12-3 or TRBV12-4 and TRBJ2-5; 8 nucleotides align to TRBD2. J gave up 2 bases and V 7 bases, and 6 bases lay outside the gene matches. The CDR3 consists of 14 residues. The CDR3 loop reads CASTSGGQQETQYF. The CDR3 DNA is TGTGCCAGCACAAGCGGGGGCCAGCAAGAGACCCAGTACTTC.

By proportion, this clonotype is medium-sized (0.01 to 0.1%). The genes are TRBV2 and TRBJ1-2; TRBD1 matches 8 bases. This CDR3 is built from 16 residues. CDR1 is SNHLY and CDR2 is FYNNEI in the germline V gene. The junction had 7 bases not matched to a gene; V was cut back by 2 bases and J by 2 bases. The CDR3 DNA is TGTGCCAGCAGTGAATGGGCAGGGGGCGCAAACTATGGCTACACCTTC. This encodes CASSEWAGGANYGYTF.

The sample holds many counts of this clonotype. V and J are TRBV7-2 and TRBJ2-7, with a weak D call TRBD1 (7 bases). V lost 3 bases, J lost 2 bases, and 14 bases lay in between. Germline CDR1 reads SGHTA; CDR2 reads FQGNSA. The CDR3 length is 15 residues. The CDR3, as DNA: TGTGCCAGCAGCTTGCGGGGACAGCGTACCTACGAGCAGTACTTC. The encoded protein is CASSLRGQRTYEQYF.

This clonotype is classed as medium-sized. This chain links TRBV7-9 with TRBJ2-7, with 14 bases matching TRBD2. The CDR3 extends over 17 amino acids. Losses at the gene ends were 1 base for V and 3 bases for J; bases not matched to a gene: 5. CDR1 is SEHNR and CDR2 is FQNEAQ in the germline V gene (reference sequence). CDR3: CASSLGGLAGAIYEQYF. The CDR3 nucleotides are TGTGCCAGCAGCTTAGGGGGACTAGCGGGAGCAATCTACGAGCAGTACTTC.

There are many counts of this clonotype. The chain joins TRBV19 to TRBJ1-4, with 10 positions matching TRBD1. The germline V gene has CDR1 LNHDA and CDR2 SQIVND (reference sequence). J was trimmed by 4 bases and V by 8 bases; bases with no gene match: 7. The CDR3 is made up of 15 amino acids. CDR3 bases: TGTGCCAGTTCGACAGGGGGCACCTATAATGAAAAACTGTTTTTT. It is translated as CASSTGGTYNEKLFF. Supplemented by reference TRBV19 and TRBJ1-4, the full variable domain reads DGGITQSPKYLFRKEGQNVTLSCEQNLNHDAMYWYRQDPGQGLRLIYYSQIVNDFQKGDIAEGYSVSREKKESFPLTVTSAQKNPTAFYLCASSTGGTYNEKLFFGSGTQLSVL.

This clonotype is labeled as medium-sized. V and J are TRBV7-2 and TRBJ2-1; the match to TRBD2 covers 11 bases. Germline V gene lookup returns CDR1 SGHTA and CDR2 FQGNSA. The V and J ends lost 5 bases and 7 bases, in that order; junction bases with no gene match: 7. The CDR3 has 15 residues. In DNA, the CDR3 is TGTGCCAGCAGCCCGACTAGCGGGACCTTTAATGAGCAGTTCTTC. This translates into CASSPTSGTFNEQFF.

By proportion, this clonotype is medium-sized. The V gene is TRBV11-2, the J gene TRBJ1-2; no firm D call. CDR3 size: 13 residues. Germline CDR1 SGHAT, CDR2 FQNNGV. Deletions cut 0 bases from V and 4 bases from J, with 6 bases between. CDR3 region: CASSLDSIYGYTF. CDR3 in DNA: TGTGCCAGCAGCTTAGATAGCATCTATGGCTACACCTTC.

This clonotype counts as medium-sized. V and J are TRBV20-1 and TRBJ1-2, with 8 positions matching TRBD1. The CDR3 extends over 12 amino acids. CDR1 is DFQATT, CDR2 SNEGSKA, per germline (reference sequence). The trim removed 6 bases at V and 4 bases at J, leaving 4 bases unmatched. The CDR3 nucleotides are TGCAGTGCGAATACAGGGGGCTATGGCTACACCTTC. Residues: CSANTGGYGYTF.

In this sample, this clonotype turned up many times. The gene calls are TRBV20-1 and TRBJ1-2; the D gene is possibly TRBD1 (5 bases). Per the germline V gene, CDR1 is DFQATT and CDR2 is SNEGSKA (reference sequence). There are 14 residues in the CDR3. The V end was cut by 5 bases, the J end by 7 bases, with 20 bases between. The DNA of the CDR3 is TGCAGTGCTCCACATCAGGGAGTGATGAGTGGCTACACCTTC. The encoded protein is CSAPHQGVMSGYTF.

In this sample, this clonotype is medium-sized. This sequence joins TRBV12-3 or TRBV12-4 and TRBJ1-6, with unresolved D. The V end lost 6 bases, the J end lost 4 bases, and 7 bases lay between the germline ends. The CDR3 has 13 residues. The CDR3 DNA reads TGTGCCAGCAGATGGCTGTATAATTCACCCCTCCACTTT. Translating gives CASRWLYNSPLHF.